The source of this T cell receptor beta chain is a study of cytomegalovirus exposure and HLA in healthy donors. Study summary: Early released data comprised some 85 million unique TCRs from HLA-typed donors.

The donors were healthy bone marrow donors. Of note for this clone: Antigen specificity is unknown.

V was pared by 0 bases and J by 6 bases, with 17 bases between. The CDR3 loop spans 17 amino acids. Germline V gene lookup returns CDR1 LNHNV and CDR2 YYDKDF (reference sequence). Study results and caveats: A later analysis reportedly found fewer N-insertions in an Asian-associated ancestry cluster than the roughly 670-donor mean.

PCR amplification relied on 60 Vbeta primers (plus 13 Jbeta primers). In the source study's methods: A later analysis counted roughly 74 million unique TCR beta chains, some 12 million shared. Measured with immunoSEQ multiplex PCR; TCRdb has only the in-frame clones, and not every one. V and J calls and clone size come straight from that table; D and trimming were deduced from the DNA. The sample lists some 150,000 clones, around 72% occurring once. This TCR derives from a man aged 40-49 years in good health and CMV-seronegative. Source material: PBMCs. The chain is built from TRBV15 and TRBJ2-2; the D gene is possibly TRBD1 (6 bases). CDR3 in amino acids: CATSRDSYRVIAGELFF. CDR3 nucleotides: TGTGCCACCAGCAGAGATAGTTACAGGGTAATCGCCGGGGAGCTGTTTTTT.